These T cell receptor beta chains were read from a single sample in a study of early T cells in non-severe SARS-CoV-2 infection. TCRdb ran MiXCR on the 5' RACE reads and lists one entry per CDR3 protein. The sample records around 63,000 distinct CDR3 sequences, about 9% being singletons. Sequences were derived from whole blood, sampled at baseline. The receptors were sampled from an adult who was a healthcare worker with PCR-confirmed SARS-CoV-2 infection or an uninfected control (not recorded which). Each CDR3 is given with its conserved first and last residue. The D gene is left open where the match is weak. Size tells how often a clone was seen (once, few, many) or the class of an expanded clone, and some rows leave it out.

clone_size	v_call	d_call	j_call	cdr3_nt	cdr3_aa
medium-sized	TRBV9	NA	TRBJ2-7	TGTGCCAGCAGTGTGGGGCACAGTTACGCGGAAGAGCAGTACTTC	CASSVGHSYAEEQYF
NA	TRBV28	NA	TRBJ2-3	TGTGCCAGCAGTTTCCAGGGGCTCCTTGGGGATACGCAGTATTTT	CASSFQGLLGDTQYF
NA	TRBV5-4	NA	TRBJ1-2	TGTGCCAGCAGCCGAGGGACCAAATCTTATGGCTACTCCTTC	CASSRGTKSYGYSF
many	TRBV29-1	NA	TRBJ2-2	TGCAGCGTTGAAGATCTCAGGGATACCGGGGAGCTGTTTTTT	CSVEDLRDTGELFF
many	TRBV29-1	TRBD2	TRBJ2-2	TGCAGCGTTGAACCTAGCGGGACGAACACCGGGGAGCTGTTTTTT	CSVEPSGTNTGELFF
many	TRBV9	NA	TRBJ1-5	TGTGCCAGCAGCTCCACAGGGATGTCAGGGCAGCCCCAGCATTTT	CASSSTGMSGQPQHF
NA	TRBV12-3/TRBV12-4	NA	TRBJ2-5	TGTGCCAGCAGTTCTGGGGTTGTCCAAGAGACCCAGTACTTC	CASSSGVVQETQYF
few	TRBV28	TRBD1	TRBJ1-4	TGTGCCAGCAGTTTGGGGACAGTCAATGAAAAACTGTTTTTT	CASSLGTVNEKLFF
NA	TRBV5-4	TRBD2	TRBJ2-2	TGTGCCAGCAGCCCCGGACTAGCGGGAACCGGGGAGCTGTTTTTT	CASSPGLAGTGELFF
NA	TRBV15	NA	TRBJ2-1	TGTGCCACCAGCAGATGGCCCCCTGAGGGTGAGCAGTTCTTC	CATSRWPPEGEQFF
NA	TRBV6-2/TRBV6-3	TRBD1	TRBJ2-1	TGTGCCAGCAGTTTCACAGGGGATGCCTACAATGAGCAGTTCTTC	CASSFTGDAYNEQFF
many	TRBV7-6	NA	TRBJ2-1	TGTGCCAGCAGCTTAATGAATGAGCAGTTCTTC	CASSLMNEQFF
few	TRBV7-9	NA	TRBJ2-1	TGTGCCAGCAGCCCCCAGCCGGGCACGGGCAATGAGCAGTTCTTC	CASSPQPGTGNEQFF
many	TRBV6-2/TRBV6-3	TRBD2	TRBJ2-1	TGTGCCAGCAATATAGCGGGGACCCTGGGGCGGGAGCAGTTCTTC	CASNIAGTLGREQFF
NA	TRBV18	TRBD1	TRBJ1-5	TGTGCCAGCTCACCATCGACAGGGGGCCGCAATCAGCCCCAGCATTTT	CASSPSTGGRNQPQHF
many	TRBV6-2/TRBV6-3	NA	TRBJ1-2	TGTGCCAGCAGTTATATGAGAAGCTATGGCTACACCTTC	CASSYMRSYGYTF
once	TRBV9	NA	TRBJ2-7	TGTGCCAGCAGCGTATCCCCGGGATCCTCCTACGAGCAGTACTTC	CASSVSPGSSYEQYF
many	TRBV29-1	TRBD2	TRBJ2-5	TGCAGCGGGATACCTAGCGGTAGGACCCAAGAGACCCAGTACTTC	CSGIPSGRTQETQYF
many	TRBV30	NA	TRBJ2-6	TGTGCCTGGATCCCCTCGCGCGCCGACTCTGGGGCCAACGTCCTGACTTTC	CAWIPSRADSGANVLTF
few	TRBV11-2	NA	TRBJ1-4	TGTGCCAGCAGCTCCCAGAGCAGGATTAATGAAAAACTGTTTTTT	CASSSQSRINEKLFF
many	TRBV28	NA	TRBJ1-2	TGTGCCAGCAGTTCGGGGTCTGTGGCCGGCTACACCTTC	CASSSGSVAGYTF
many	TRBV11-3	NA	TRBJ2-1	TGTGCCAGCAGCTTAGTTTTCCGTGGAGGCAATGAGCAGTTCTTC	CASSLVFRGGNEQFF
few	TRBV28	NA	TRBJ2-7	TGTGCCAGCAGTTTGGGGACGACCTACGAGCAGTACTTC	CASSLGTTYEQYF
few	TRBV18	TRBD2	TRBJ2-1	TGTGCCAGCTCACCGTTGGAGGGACTAGCGGGAGGGGCAGGGATCAATGAGCAGTTCTTC	CASSPLEGLAGGAGINEQFF
few	TRBV7-2	TRBD1	TRBJ1-1	TGTGCCAGCACCGCGCGAGGGACAGGGGTGGTCGGAAACACTGAAGCTTTCTTT	CASTARGTGVVGNTEAFF
few	TRBV6-4	NA	TRBJ2-2	TGTGCCACGGCCGCTCCGAACACCGGGGAGCTGTTTTTT	CATAAPNTGELFF
NA	TRBV7-9	NA	TRBJ2-7	TGTGCCAGCAGCTCCGGGACACACTCCTACGAGCAGTACTTC	CASSSGTHSYEQYF
many	TRBV29-1	TRBD1	TRBJ1-1	TGCAGCGTTGAAGTGACAGGGGTAAGCGAAGCTTTCTTT	CSVEVTGVSEAFF
NA	TRBV28	NA	TRBJ1-4	TGTGCCAGCAGGGCTACGGGGACGGCCGGGGGAAAACTGTTTTTT	CASRATGTAGGKLFF
NA	TRBV12-3/TRBV12-4	TRBD1	TRBJ2-3	TGTGCCAGCAGTGACAGGGTATCAGATACGCAGTATTTT	CASSDRVSDTQYF
NA	TRBV12-3/TRBV12-4	TRBD2	TRBJ2-7	TGTGCCAGCAGTTTGGTTAGCGGGTTTGACTACGAGCAGTACTTC	CASSLVSGFDYEQYF
few	TRBV7-3	NA	TRBJ1-6	TGTGCCAGCAGCCCCCACGGGACCGCCGGTTCACCCCTCCACTTT	CASSPHGTAGSPLHF
NA	TRBV7-8	NA	TRBJ2-3	TGTGCCAGCAGCTTACTCCGTAACACAGATACGCAGTATTTT	CASSLLRNTDTQYF
many	TRBV28	NA	TRBJ1-1	TGTGCCAGCAGTCAAAGGGACTTGAACACTGAAGCTTTCTTT	CASSQRDLNTEAFF
NA	TRBV6-5	NA	TRBJ2-7	TGTGCCAGCAGTTACTCGACAGTACTCCCGTACGAGCAGTACTTC	CASSYSTVLPYEQYF
few	TRBV7-2	NA	TRBJ2-4	TGTGCCAGCAGCTCGGAACCGGGCAGCATTCAGTACTTC	CASSSEPGSIQYF
many	TRBV6-1	NA	TRBJ2-7	TGTGCCAGCAGTCGGGGCAGTAGATATTCGTACGAGCAGTACTTC	CASSRGSRYSYEQYF
many	TRBV29-1	TRBD1	TRBJ2-5	TGCAGCGTTGAAAAATCAGGGGGATTCGAGACCCAGTACTTC	CSVEKSGGFETQYF
NA	TRBV12-3/TRBV12-4	NA	TRBJ2-7	TGTGCCAGCAGCCTAACAGCGGGCCCTTCCTACGAGCAGTACTTC	CASSLTAGPSYEQYF
NA	TRBV20-1	NA	TRBJ2-7	TGCAGTGCTAGGGACGACTCCTACGAGCAGTACTTC	CSARDDSYEQYF
many	TRBV5-5	TRBD1	TRBJ2-2	TGTGCCAGCAGCGCATACAGGGGCGGGAACACCGGGGAGCTGTTTTTT	CASSAYRGGNTGELFF
few	TRBV7-3	NA	TRBJ2-1	TGTGCCAGCAGCACAGGGCGCAACAATGAGCAGTTCTTC	CASSTGRNNEQFF
few	TRBV3-1	NA	TRBJ2-7	TGTGCCAGCAGCCAAGTGGGGCTACGGCACGAGCAGTACTTC	CASSQVGLRHEQYF
NA	TRBV7-2	NA	TRBJ2-2	TGTGCCAGCAGCTTCCGGGTTCCTACCGGGGAGCTGTTTTTT	CASSFRVPTGELFF
few	TRBV28	TRBD1	TRBJ2-7	TGTGCCAGCAGTCTCCGGGACAGCCTGGGCGAGCAGTACTTC	CASSLRDSLGEQYF
few	TRBV28	NA	TRBJ1-5	TGTGCCAGCACGGGGCCCATTAGCAATCAGCCCCAGCATTTT	CASTGPISNQPQHF
NA	TRBV5-1	NA	TRBJ2-3	TGCGCCAGCCGGGACCCCCCAAATGATACGCAGTATTTT	CASRDPPNDTQYF
NA	TRBV28	NA	TRBJ2-1	TGTGCCAGCAGTTTCCGGCTAGCTGTAGGTTACAATGAGCAGTTCTTC	CASSFRLAVGYNEQFF
few	TRBV6-2/TRBV6-3	NA	TRBJ2-7	TGTGCCAGCAGTTACGCAACTAGCCCAGCCTACGAGCAGTACTTC	CASSYATSPAYEQYF